The 18 T cell receptor beta chains below come from one sample, sequenced in a study of T cells in Graves' hyperthyroidism and ophthalmopathy. RNA transcripts gave rise to amplified TCR beta CDR3 regions. The HTBI primer set served for first-round RT-PCR of the TCR CDR3. TCRdb independently ran MiXCR on the multiplex PCR reads; one entry per CDR3 protein. The data contain a few hundred thousand distinct CDR3 sequences, 20% of them seen just once; the ten biggest clones take up approximately 25%. Specimen: blood. These receptors all stem from a man aged 18 to 29 with Graves' hyperthyroidism.

This clonotype occurred many times. The chain combines TRBV28 with TRBJ1-2; 7 bases agree with TRBD1. The CDR3 is 10 amino acids. The V segment lost 4 bases and the J segment 11 bases; nucleotides outside the gene matches: 1. CDR1 is MDHEN, CDR2 SYDVKM, per germline. The CDR3 region has the DNA TGTGCCAGCAGTTCGGGACAGTACACCTTC. Amino acids: CASSSGQYTF.

This clonotype was counted ten times or more. The chain carries TRBV4-2 and TRBJ2-5; 16 bases map to TRBD2. Germline assignment: CDR1 LGHNA and CDR2 YNFKEQ. The CDR3 length is 16 residues. V gave up 4 bases and J gave up 5 bases; unmatched junction bases: 4. This CDR3 reads CASSPGTSGGVETQYF. DNA of the CDR3: TGTGCCAGCAGCCCCGGGACTAGCGGGGGGGTGGAGACCCAGTACTTC.

This clonotype was counted a few times. J is TRBJ2-7 and V is TRBV15; D is possibly TRBD2 (5 bases). The CDR3 spans 15 residues. Germline V gives CDR1 LNHNV, CDR2 YYDKDF (reference sequence). V lost 7 bases and J 3 bases, leaving 19 bases between the germline ends. The CDR3 nucleotides are TGTGCCACCAAACAGACGCACGGGATTTTCTACGAGCAGTACTTC. Amino acids: CATKQTHGIFYEQYF.

This clonotype was seen repeatedly, ten times or more. The V and J genes are TRBV24-1 and TRBJ1-5; D is undetermined. V was pared by 4 bases and J by 0 bases, with 3 bases between. Germline lookup yields CDR1 KGHDR and CDR2 SFDVKD. The CDR3 contains 13 residues. In DNA, the CDR3 is TGTGCCACCAGTGACGATAGCAATCAGCCCCAGCATTTT. This codes for CATSDDSNQPQHF.

In this sample, this clonotype turned up a few times. The gene calls are TRBV2 and TRBJ2-5; perhaps TRBD1 as D (6 bases). CDR3 length: 15 residues. CDR1 is SNHLY and CDR2 is FYNNEI in the germline V gene. With 9 bases removed from V and 0 bases from J, the gap between germline ends came to 17 bases. This CDR3 is CARGWTDSYQETQYF. In nucleotides, the CDR3 is TGTGCCAGGGGGTGGACAGATTCGTACCAAGAGACCCAGTACTTC.

This clonotype was picked up many times. The junction does not match germline at one end; this may be a read error. The CDR3 sequence is CASSITGSYAEQYF. CDR3 in DNA: TGTGCCAGCAGTATTACAGGGTCTTACGCCGAGCAGTACTTC. J is TRBJ2-7 and V is TRBV19; D is possibly TRBD1 (6 bases). Per the germline V gene, CDR1 is LNHDA and CDR2 is SQIVND (reference sequence). The CDR3 is 14 residues long.

This clonotype has ten or more counts. The V and J genes are TRBV7-8 and TRBJ1-1; perhaps TRBD1 as D (5 bases). There are 15 residues in the CDR3. CDR1 SGHVS and CDR2 FQNEAQ come from the germline V gene. The V end was cut by 2 bases, the J end by 3 bases, with 13 bases between. The CDR3 sequence is CASSLMQGSYTEAFF. The CDR3 DNA reads TGTGCCAGCAGCTTAATGCAGGGAAGTTACACTGAAGCTTTCTTT. The full variable domain, with the rest looked up from reference TRBV7-8 and TRBJ1-1, is GAGVSQSPRYKVAKRGQDVALRCDPISGHVSLFWYQQALGQGPEFLTYFQNEAQLDKSGLPSDRFFAERPEGSVSTLKIQRTQQEDSAVYLCASSLMQGSYTEAFFGQGTRLTVV.

This clonotype was detected ten times or more. The V gene is TRBV7-9, the J gene TRBJ1-2, with 9 bases matching TRBD1. Germline CDR1 and CDR2: SEHNR and FQNEAQ (reference sequence). The CDR3 consists of 14 residues. V trimming: 1 base; J trimming: 8 bases; junction bases outside the gene matches: 5. As DNA, the CDR3 is TGTGCCAGCAGCTTAGAGAGGACAGGGGAAGGCTACACCTTC. It codes for CASSLERTGEGYTF.

This clonotype occurred many times. The chain uses TRBV7-9 and TRBJ2-5, with D perhaps TRBD1 or TRBD2 (7 bases each). Germline-derived CDR1 and CDR2 are SEHNR and FQNEAQ (reference sequence). CDR3 length: 16 amino acids. V gave up 5 bases and J gave up 2 bases, with 18 bases separating them. The DNA for the CDR3 is TGTGCCAGCAGCGGGTGGCCTCAGGGGGGGCAAGAGACCCAGTACTTC. The encoded protein is CASSGWPQGGQETQYF.

This clonotype has just a few counts. This rearrangement joins TRBV4-1 to TRBJ1-5; D is unresolved. V dropped 3 bases and J dropped 6 bases, with 6 bases sitting between them. The CDR3 length is 12 residues. Germline loops: CDR1 MGHRA, CDR2 YSYEKL. As DNA, the CDR3 is TGCGCCAGCAGCCAGGCGGGTCAGCCCCAGCATTTT. Encoded protein: CASSQAGQPQHF.

The chain couples TRBV11-2 to TRBJ1-2, with D perhaps TRBD1 (6 bases). Germline CDR1 SGHAT, CDR2 FQNNGV. This CDR3 is built from 16 residues. Trimming shortened V by 3 bases and J by 4 bases, and 18 bases separated the two germline ends. The CDR3 bases are TGTGCCAGCAGCTTCCGACAGGCCCGGTTTCTCTATGGCTACACCTTC. Its protein product is CASSFRQARFLYGYTF.

The rearrangement joins TRBV4-2 to TRBJ2-7, with 7 bases matching TRBD1. The ends lost 3 bases at V and 2 bases at J; junction bases unmatched: 10. The CDR3 totals 16 residues. Germline lookup yields CDR1 LGHNA and CDR2 YNFKEQ. This CDR3 reads CASSQGDRASAYEQYF. Here the CDR3 DNA reads TGTGCCAGCAGCCAGGGAGACAGGGCGTCGGCCTACGAGCAGTACTTC.

This clonotype was detected ten times or more. The CDR3 loop reads CASSYDDKYGYTF. The DNA for the CDR3 is TGTGCCAGCAGTTACGACGACAAGTATGGCTACACCTTC. This chain connects TRBV6-2 or TRBV6-3 to TRBJ1-2; unclear D gene. CDR3 length: 13 amino acids. The germline V gene encodes CDR1 MNHEY and CDR2 SVGEGT. V gave up 2 bases and J gave up 5 bases, with 9 bases separating them.

This rearrangement joins TRBV3-1 to TRBJ2-5, with D hard to call. Trimming removed 1 base at V and 2 bases at J, with 11 bases between. This CDR3 has 15 amino acids. From germline, CDR1 is LGHDT and CDR2 YNNKEL (reference sequence). For the CDR3, the DNA is TGTGCCAGCAGCCAAGGAGCAGCGTTGCAAGAGACCCAGTACTTC. It translates to CASSQGAALQETQYF.

This clonotype occurred many times. The V call is TRBV6-5, the J call TRBJ1-2; 8 bases map to TRBD1. The germline V gene has CDR1 MNHEY and CDR2 SVGAGI. CDR3 length: 15 amino acids. V gave up 0 bases and J gave up 6 bases; unmatched junction bases: 6. CDR3 sequence reads: CASSYSETGADGYTF. CDR3 in DNA: TGTGCCAGCAGTTACTCCGAGACAGGGGCGGATGGCTACACCTTC.

This clonotype appeared a few times. The junction differs from germline at one of its ends, possibly a read error. The chain uses TRBV2 and TRBJ2-5; the D is unclear. The CDR3 totals 13 residues. The germline V gene encodes CDR1 SNHLY and CDR2 FYNNEI. The DNA for the CDR3 is TGTGCCAGCAGTGTAAGGGATGAAGACACCCAGTACTTC. Its translation is CASSVRDEDTQYF.

The chain joins TRBV24-1 to TRBJ2-5; D gene uncertain. The CDR3 has 17 amino acids. Germline V gene sequence: CDR1 KGHDR, CDR2 SFDVKD. The ends were cut back, 4 bases at V and 5 bases at J, with 22 bases in the middle. CDR3 loop: CATSEGLGLSTPETQYF. The CDR3 DNA reads TGTGCCACCAGTGAAGGGTTGGGCCTCTCGACGCCGGAGACCCAGTACTTC.

This clonotype was detected many times. The chain joins TRBV10-2 to TRBJ2-7; D remains ambiguous. Germline V CDR1 and CDR2: WSHSY, SAAADI. The CDR3 totals 14 residues. Trimming left V 7 bases short and J 0 bases short, with 13 bases between. CDR3 sequence: CASMSSPSSYEQYF. The CDR3 DNA reads TGCGCCAGCATGTCGTCTCCATCCTCCTACGAGCAGTACTTC.